The entry that follows covers one TCR beta chain sequence. The data are from a study of blood T cell repertoires in COVID-19. Study as a whole: PBMCs, B-cell-depleted T cells, or T cells were the source of the cDNA or gDNA that made up the material.

The germline V and J ends were trimmed by 1 base and 11 bases, with 8 bases remaining between them. Germline V gene lookup returns CDR1 SNHLY and CDR2 FYNNEI. This CDR3 contains 11 residues. Original data processing: Amplification of reference gene primers provided the estimated nucleated cell counts. Using immunoSEQ multiplex PCR, the repertoire was profiled, and TCRdb retains in-frame clones only, with some absent. D and trimming were read from the DNA, whereas the V and J calls and clone size are those reported in that table. The sample records 200,000 to 250,000 clones, 80% to 85% being singletons.

Sequenced sample: peripheral blood. This TCR was sampled from a woman older than 75 with active or convalescent COVID-19. The V gene is TRBV2, the J gene TRBJ1-1; no clear D. The CDR3 reads CASSEVEAAFF. The CDR3 region has the DNA TGTGCCAGCAGTGAAGTGGAGGCGGCTTTCTTT.